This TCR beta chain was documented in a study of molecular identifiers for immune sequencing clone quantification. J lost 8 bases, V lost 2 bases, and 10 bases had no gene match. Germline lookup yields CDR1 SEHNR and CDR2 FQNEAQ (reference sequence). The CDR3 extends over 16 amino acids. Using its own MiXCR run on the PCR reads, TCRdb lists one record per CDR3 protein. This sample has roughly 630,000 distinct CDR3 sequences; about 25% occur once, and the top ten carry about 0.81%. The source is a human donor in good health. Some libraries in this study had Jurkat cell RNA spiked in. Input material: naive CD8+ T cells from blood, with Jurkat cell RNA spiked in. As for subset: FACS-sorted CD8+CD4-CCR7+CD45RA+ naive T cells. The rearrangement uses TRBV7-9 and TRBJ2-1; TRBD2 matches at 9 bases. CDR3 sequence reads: CASSLLGTSRVHEQFF. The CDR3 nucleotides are TGTGCCAGCAGCTTACTTGGGACTAGCAGGGTCCATGAGCAGTTCTTC. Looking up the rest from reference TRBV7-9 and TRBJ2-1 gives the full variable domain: DTGVSQNPRHKITKRGQNVTFRCDPISEHNRLYWYRQTLGQGPEFLTYFQNEAQLEKSRLLSDRFSAERPKGSFSTLEIQRTEQGDSAMYLCASSLLGTSRVHEQFFGPGTRLTVL.